Listed below are T cell receptor beta chains from one sample, sequenced in a study of T cell responses to AZD1222 COVID-19 vaccine. The data were produced by immunoSEQ multiplex PCR, yet TCRdb's version contains in-frame clones alone and is incomplete. The sample lists about 180,000 clones; around nine tenths were seen once. The material was peripheral blood, obtained on day 0 of AZD1222 vaccination. These TCRs come from an adult in good health. Both conserved end residues are part of each CDR3.

>TRBV19|TRBJ2-1
CASSMGQGIINEQFF
>TRBV24-1|TRBJ1-5
CATSDLGIQPQHF
>TRBV10-2|TRBJ1-2
CASSRDDYGYTF
>TRBV11-3|TRBJ1-2
CASHIGILSPSYGYTF
>TRBV19|TRBJ1-1
CASSTTENTEAFF
>TRBV7-3|TRBJ2-2
CASSSTSGTGELFF
>TRBV29-1|TRBJ2-5
CSVVFTQETQYF
>TRBV4-1|TRBJ1-4
CASSQVRGIGEKLFF
>TRBV28|TRBJ2-7
CASSLLGWGTGASYEQYF
>TRBV5-1|TRBJ1-4
CASSLGSATNEKLFF
>TRBV19|TRBJ2-7
CASSMGLARTYEQYF
>TRBV20-1|TRBJ1-2
CSARDPRGYTF
>TRBV5-1|TRBJ1-4
CASSPGTGIASEKLFF
>TRBV4-2|TRBJ1-1
CASSQGRMNTEAFF
>TRBV9|TRBJ1-4
CASSVRGWGSRNEKLFF
>TRBV18|TRBJ1-5
CATSIGAGGQPQHF
>TRBV5-1|TRBJ2-7
CASSLGGQDSYEQYF
>TRBV19|TRBJ2-5
CASSRGGSQYF
>TRBV18|TRBJ1-5
CASSPGTGDQPQHF
>TRBV5-1|TRBJ2-5
CASSLAGTEETQYF
>TRBV10-3|TRBJ1-2
CAISDMGQGGRGYTF
>TRBV5-4|TRBJ2-1
CASSLWNEQFF
>TRBV6-6|TRBJ2-1
CASSYSGNEQFF
>TRBV6-5|TRBJ2-5
CASSYRQAGQTQYF
>TRBV5-6|TRBJ2-1
CASSLQYSNEQFF
>TRBV6-4|TRBJ1-4
CASSKSGGGGEKLFF